The 31 T cell receptor beta chains below were found in one sample sequenced in a study of regulatory T cells in long-lasting Graves disease. Regarding time point: newly diagnosed GD, antithyroid drugs for less than 3 months. PBMC RNA served as the TCR library source. To make TCR beta libraries, researchers used iRepertoire HTBI primers and Arm-PCR of CDR3 regions. TCRdb itself ran the multiplex PCR reads through MiXCR, one entry per CDR3 protein. The table records hundreds of thousands of distinct CDR3 sequences, about 17% of them present only once. A further study also used this sample, focusing on T cells in Graves' hyperthyroidism and ophthalmopathy.

This specimen consisted of peripheral blood mononuclear cells (PBMCs), obtained at new diagnosis, from a patient treated with antithyroid drugs. The source is a woman younger than 45 with Graves disease.

The rearrangement uses TRBV6-1 and TRBJ2-3, with 7 positions matching TRBD2. Germline V gene lookup returns CDR1 MNHNS and CDR2 SASEGT. The CDR3 is made up of 15 amino acids. The junction had 10 bases not matched to a gene; V was cut back by 6 bases and J by 4 bases. The CDR3 is CASRERDYEPDTQYF. CDR3 DNA sequence: TGTGCCAGCAGGGAACGGGACTACGAACCAGATACGCAGTATTTT.

A remark on this clonotype: A much larger clone differs by one base, so this may be a read error. The rearrangement links TRBV18 to TRBJ2-5; unclear D gene. V lost 0 bases and J lost 2, with 10 bases in between. In germline, CDR1 is KGHSH, CDR2 LQKENI. The CDR3 runs 15 residues. The CDR3 DNA reads as TGTGCCAGCTCACCACCGGAACAAGCGCAAGAGACCCAGTACTTC. Amino acids: CASSPPEQAQETQYF.

In its sample, this clonotype was seen many times. The chain combines TRBV2 with TRBJ2-1; D is perhaps TRBD1 (6 bases). The CDR3 loop spans 13 amino acids. The V gene's germline CDR1 is SNHLY and CDR2 FYNNEI. V lost 11 bases and J 4 bases, leaving 15 bases between the germline ends. In DNA, the CDR3 is TGTGCCGGCCGACAGGAAATATACAATGAGCAGTTCTTC. Its protein is CAGRQEIYNEQFF.

This clonotype was seen at least ten times. This chain joins TRBV19 and TRBJ2-1; 12 positions agree with TRBD2. V was clipped by 9 bases and J by 8 bases; unmatched bases: 11. CDR3 size: 15 residues. Germline CDR1 is LNHDA and CDR2 is SQIVND (reference sequence). Here the CDR3 reads CASDGRLAGVDEQFF. CDR3 sequence (DNA): TGTGCCAGCGATGGAAGACTAGCGGGAGTTGATGAGCAGTTCTTC. The variable domain in full, with the rest retrieved from reference TRBV19 and TRBJ2-1, is DGGITQSPKYLFRKEGQNVTLSCEQNLNHDAMYWYRQDPGQGLRLIYYSQIVNDFQKGDIAEGYSVSREKKESFPLTVTSAQKNPTAFYLCASDGRLAGVDEQFFGPGTRLTVL.

This clonotype was seen at least ten times. The chain employs TRBV15 and TRBJ1-5; D unclear. The CDR3 totals 15 residues. In germline, CDR1 is LNHNV, CDR2 YYDKDF (reference sequence). The V gene lost 1 base and the J gene lost 0 bases, with 7 bases spanning the gap. CDR3 protein: CATSRGNPSNQPQHF. Written as DNA, the CDR3 is TGTGCCACCAGCAGAGGTAACCCTAGCAATCAGCCCCAGCATTTT.

The sample holds a few counts of this clonotype. This chain uses TRBV29-1 with TRBJ2-2, with D possibly TRBD1 on 6 matching bases. This CDR3 contains 12 residues. Germline loops: CDR1 SQVTM, CDR2 ANQGSEA. V gave up 3 bases and J gave up 9 bases, with 11 bases separating them. DNA of the CDR3: TGCAGCGTTGACCAGGGGCCCAGGGAGCTGTTTTTT. Its translation: CSVDQGPRELFF.

This clonotype was counted ten times or more. V and J are TRBV28 and TRBJ2-5; 7 positions match TRBD1. V trimming: 6 bases; J trimming: 6 bases; junction bases outside the gene matches: 13. Per germline, CDR1 MDHEN and CDR2 SYDVKM. This CDR3 comprises 15 residues. The CDR3 reads CASSTGEFSLKTQYF. CDR3 sequence (DNA): TGTGCCAGCAGCACAGGGGAGTTTTCCCTCAAGACCCAGTACTTC.

The V gene is TRBV5-1, the J gene TRBJ1-2; D is ambiguous. The CDR3 length is 12 residues. CDR1 is SGHRS, CDR2 YFSETQ, per germline. The ends were cut back, 5 bases at V and 3 bases at J, with 8 bases in the middle. The CDR3 bases are TGCGCCAGCAGATCTGACTACTATGGCTACACCTTC. Residues: CASRSDYYGYTF.

The sample holds many counts of this clonotype. Here the CDR3 DNA reads TGTGCCAGCAGTTTATTCTTGGGACAGGGCAGTGATGAGCAGTTCTTC. Translated: CASSLFLGQGSDEQFF. The chain is built from TRBV27 and TRBJ2-1; TRBD1 aligns across 9 bases. The V and J ends lost 1 base and 8 bases, in that order; junction bases with no gene match: 9. The V gene's germline CDR1 is MNHEY and CDR2 SMNVEV (reference sequence). This CDR3 contains 16 residues.

This clonotype was recorded at least ten times. This chain joins TRBV5-1 and TRBJ2-3; D is uncertain. With 1 base removed from V and 3 bases from J, the gap between germline ends came to 9 bases. The CDR3 is 14 amino acids. Germline V lookup: CDR1 SGHRS, CDR2 YFSETQ. The CDR3 region has the DNA TGCGCCAGCAGCTTGAGTGATAGGACAGATACGCAGTATTTT. Amino acids: CASSLSDRTDTQYF.

The gene calls are TRBV6-9 and TRBJ2-3; D not resolved. CDR3 length: 12 amino acids. Trimming left V 3 bases short and J 8 bases short, with 9 bases between. Per germline, CDR1 MNHGY and CDR2 SVAAGI. The CDR3 nucleotides read TGTGCCAGCAGTTACCCGGACCGTACGCAGTATTTT. It translates to CASSYPDRTQYF.

This clonotype has a handful of counts. The chain employs TRBV14 and TRBJ2-5, with D perhaps TRBD2 (6 bases). Deletions cut 2 bases from V and 4 bases from J, with 20 bases between. Germline lookup yields CDR1 SGHDN and CDR2 FVKESK. The CDR3 runs to 17 residues. CDR3 protein: CASSQREGTGFGETQYF. As DNA, the CDR3 is TGTGCCAGCAGCCAAAGGGAAGGGACTGGATTTGGAGAGACCCAGTACTTC. The whole variable domain, filled in from reference TRBV14 and TRBJ2-5, reads EAGVTQFPSHSVIEKGQTVTLRCDPISGHDNLYWYRRVMGKEIKFLLHFVKESKQDESGMPNNRFLAERTGGTYSTLKVQPAELEDSGVYFCASSQREGTGFGETQYFGPGTRLLVL.

The CDR3 region is CASSRFSGGYTF. In DNA, the CDR3 is TGTGCCAGCAGCCGCTTTAGTGGGGGCTACACCTTC. This chain connects TRBV14 to TRBJ1-2; D is unresolved. The CDR3 spans 12 residues. The V end lost 4 bases, the J end lost 8 bases, and 11 bases lay between the germline ends. Germline V gene data show CDR1 as SGHDN and CDR2 as FVKESK.

V is TRBV14 and J is TRBJ2-2; 7 bases agree with TRBD2. CDR3 length: 17 residues. Per germline, CDR1 SGHDN and CDR2 FVKESK. Trimming removed 5 bases from V and 4 bases from J; junction bases left unmatched: 13. The CDR3 DNA reads TGTGCCAGCAGCTCCATGGGGCTGGGACTACCCACCGGGGAGCTGTTTTTT. Its translation: CASSSMGLGLPTGELFF.

The V gene is TRBV7-6, the J gene TRBJ2-3; D gene ambiguous. Germline V CDR1 and CDR2: SGHVS, FNYEAQ. V was cut by 5 bases and J by 6 bases, with 12 bases left in between. CDR3 length: 13 residues. CDR3 nucleotides: TGTGCCAGCAGCCCCGGCCTCTTCGATACGCAGTATTTT. This sequence encodes CASSPGLFDTQYF.

This sequence joins TRBV25-1 and TRBJ1-2; the match to TRBD1 covers 8 bases. V lost 6 bases and J lost 6; bases outside the gene matches: 3. The germline V gene has CDR1 MGHDK and CDR2 SYGVNS. This CDR3 is built from 12 residues. CDR3 loop: CASSQGADGYTF. For the CDR3, the DNA is TGTGCCAGCAGCCAGGGGGCAGATGGCTACACCTTC.

This chain connects TRBV6-9 to TRBJ1-1, with D unresolved. V lost 4 bases and J lost 5, with 14 bases in between. The CDR3 is made up of 14 amino acids. Germline V gene sequence: CDR1 MNHGY, CDR2 SVAAGI. The CDR3 spells CASSSVVGGTEAFF. The DNA of the CDR3 is TGTGCCAGCAGTTCGGTGGTTGGAGGGACTGAAGCTTTCTTT.

In its sample, this clonotype was seen many times. The chain couples TRBV7-9 to TRBJ2-7; the D gene is possibly TRBD1 (5 bases). Trimming pared 5 bases from V and 7 bases from J, leaving 15 bases between. The CDR3 runs 13 residues. Germline V gives CDR1 SEHNR, CDR2 FQNEAQ (reference sequence). CDR3 region: CASSLLGAREQYF. The CDR3 coding sequence is TGTGCCAGCAGCCTCCTAGGGGCTAGGGAGCAGTACTTC.

In regard to this clonotype: A much larger clone lies one base from this, so it may be a read error. V is TRBV30 and J is TRBJ1-5; D not certain. The CDR3 has 12 amino acids. Looked up from germline, CDR1 is GTSNPN and CDR2 is SVGIG (reference sequence). CDR3 in amino acids: CAWSDINQPLHF. CDR3 coding DNA: TGTGCCTGGAGTGATATCAATCAGCCCCTGCATTTT. The variable domain in full, with the rest retrieved from reference TRBV30 and TRBJ1-5, is SQTIHQWPATLVQPVGSPLSLECTVEGTSNPNLYWYRQAAGRGLQLLFYSVGIGQISSEVPQNLSASRPQDRQFILSSKKLLLSDSGFYLCAWSDINQPLHFGDGTRLSIL.

This clonotype occurred a few times. The rearrangement joins TRBV9 to TRBJ1-1; D is possibly TRBD1 (5 bases). The CDR3 runs 15 residues. Trimming left V 3 bases short and J 0 bases short, with 12 bases between. CDR1 and CDR2 (germline): SGDLS, YYNGEE. CDR3 in DNA: TGTGCCAGCAGCGCCAGACAGATCTTGAACACTGAAGCTTTCTTT. Protein product: CASSARQILNTEAFF.

This clonotype was found a few times. The gene calls are TRBV2 and TRBJ2-1; perhaps TRBD2 as D (6 bases). V dropped 8 bases and J dropped 5 bases, with 28 bases sitting between them. Germline V gene sequence: CDR1 SNHLY, CDR2 FYNNEI. The CDR3 sequence is 18 residues long. The CDR3 coding sequence is TGTGCCAGCTTACTGTCCTGGCGGGGAGTAGGTAAGAACAATGAGCAGTTCTTC. Amino acids: CASLLSWRGVGKNNEQFF.

This chain connects TRBV6-1 to TRBJ1-1, with 11 bases lining up with TRBD1. CDR1 MNHNS and CDR2 SASEGT come from the germline V gene. This CDR3 has 14 amino acids. J lost 5 bases, V lost 6 bases, and 5 bases had no gene match. The CDR3 nucleotides are TGTGCCAGCAGCGAGGGACAGGGGGGTACTGAAGCTTTCTTT. Its protein is CASSEGQGGTEAFF.

This clonotype was seen at least ten times. The J gene is TRBJ1-2, the V gene TRBV9; D uncertain. V was shortened by 2 bases and J by 2 bases, with 7 bases between the two germline ends. Germline lookup yields CDR1 SGDLS and CDR2 YYNGEE. This CDR3 has 13 amino acids. CDR3 DNA sequence: TGTGCCAGCAGCGTCGACGTCAACTATGGCTACACCTTC. Its translation is CASSVDVNYGYTF.

This clonotype was picked up a small number of times. The chain uses TRBV4-1 and TRBJ2-3; 9 bases agree with TRBD2. The CDR3 is 15 residues long. The germline CDR1 and CDR2 sequences are MGHRA and YSYEKL. V lost 6 bases to trimming and J lost 4 bases; unmatched junction nucleotides: 8. This CDR3 is CASSPVAGEADTQYF. The CDR3 nucleotides read TGCGCCAGCAGTCCGGTAGCGGGAGAGGCAGATACGCAGTATTTT.

V and J are TRBV6-2 or TRBV6-3 and TRBJ1-2, with D maybe TRBD1 (5 bases). The CDR3 has 13 amino acids. V was cut by 0 bases and J by 5 bases, with 7 bases left in between. Germline assignment: CDR1 MNHEY and CDR2 SVGEGT. This CDR3 is CASSYSGDYGYTF. For the CDR3, the DNA is TGTGCCAGCAGTTACTCAGGGGATTATGGCTACACCTTC.

This clonotype was counted many times. V usage is TRBV6-5 and J usage is TRBJ2-1; the match to TRBD2 covers 9 bases. The CDR3 loop spans 18 amino acids. With V trimmed by 3 bases and J by 5 bases, 14 bases remained unmatched. Looked up from germline, CDR1 is MNHEY and CDR2 is SVGAGI. CDR3 bases: TGTGCCAGCAGTTATGGGCTCCGGCTAGCGGGACTAGACAATGAGCAGTTCTTC. Residues: CASSYGLRLAGLDNEQFF.

This clonotype has just a few counts. Given a much more abundant clone one base away, this may be a read error. Because it lacks the conserved phenylalanine or tryptophan at the end, this CDR3 is likely a read error. V is TRBV3-1 and J is TRBJ1-2; D not certain. The CDR3 runs 11 residues. V shed 3 bases and J shed 7 bases, with 6 bases lying between them. Germline V lookup: CDR1 LGHDT, CDR2 YNNKEL (reference sequence). As DNA, the CDR3 is TGTGCCAGCAGCCATGACGGTGGCTACACCTCC. Protein product: CASSHDGGYTS.

The sample holds many counts of this clonotype. No conserved phenylalanine or tryptophan is present at the end of the CDR3, so a read error is the likely explanation. J is TRBJ1-5 and V is TRBV11-1; D uncertain. Germline loops: CDR1 SGHAT, CDR2 FQDESV (reference sequence). With 8 bases removed from V and 2 bases from J, the gap between germline ends came to 10 bases. The CDR3 contains 13 residues. CDR3 nucleotides: TGTGCCAGCGGCCTAACCCGCAATCAGCCCCAGCATCTT. This codes for CASGLTRNQPQHL.

The CDR3 DNA is TGTGCCATCTTGTCTCTGAGCGGCTATGGCTACACCTTC. Residues: CAILSLSGYGYTF. The chain joins TRBV10-3 to TRBJ1-2, with D hard to call. There are 13 residues in the CDR3. Trimming took 8 bases from V and 4 from J, leaving 14 bases between them. Germline lookup yields CDR1 ENHRY and CDR2 SYGVKD.

This clonotype came up many times. The chain combines TRBV12-3 or TRBV12-4 with TRBJ2-7; 11 bases are a match to TRBD1. V lost 5 bases to trimming and J lost 7 bases; unmatched junction nucleotides: 4. This CDR3 is built from 13 residues. Here the CDR3 DNA reads TGTGCCAGCAGTACGGGACAGGGGGGGGAGCAGTACTTC. It specifies CASSTGQGGEQYF.

Note on this clonotype: A much bigger clone sits one base away, suggesting this may be a read error. The chain joins TRBV7-6 to TRBJ2-3; D ambiguous. The germline gives CDR1 SGHVS, CDR2 FNYEAQ. CDR3 length: 16 residues. The chain's CDR3 is CAGSLGGWRITDTQYF. DNA of the CDR3: TGTGCCGGCAGCTTAGGCGGTTGGCGGATCACAGATACGCAGTATTTT.